This TCR beta chain came from a study of control samples from healthy donors and cancer patients. The sample holds a few counts of this clone. The repertoire was sequenced with immunoSEQ multiplex PCR; TCRdb's copy has only in-frame clones and lacks some. This sample carries tens of thousands of clones, approximately 88% of them seen once, and the ten largest clones take approximately 2.9%. The TCR comes from a woman between 45 and 60 years old with lung cancer. Sample: PBMCs.

CDR3 in amino acids: CASSRGTGSYNEQFF. For the CDR3, the DNA is TGCGCCAGCAGCCGGGGGACGGGCTCCTACAATGAGCAGTTCTTC. The chain combines TRBV5-1 with TRBJ2-1; the D gene is possibly TRBD2 (6 bases). The germline V gene encodes CDR1 SGHRS and CDR2 YFSETQ. This CDR3 is 15 amino acids long. Trimming removed 4 bases at V and 0 bases at J, with 11 bases between. The whole variable domain, filled in from reference TRBV5-1 and TRBJ2-1, reads KAGVTQTPRYLIKTRGQQVTLSCSPISGHRSVSWYQQTPGQGLQFLFEYFSETQRNKGNFPGRFSGRQFSNSRSEMNVSTLELGDSALYLCASSRGTGSYNEQFFGPGTRLTVL.